The present TCR beta chain was sequenced within a study of response to subunit inactivated influenza vaccine. Study results and limitations: Authors suggested each seasonal flu vaccination may recruit only limited numbers of new T cells.

TCRdb independently ran MiXCR on the RT-PCR reads; one entry per CDR3 protein. The sample includes under 550,000 distinct CDR3 sequences, 7.6% of them seen just once. This clonotype was recorded at least ten times. The antigen is not known. V was clipped by 5 bases and J by 2 bases; unmatched bases: 9. The germline V gene encodes CDR1 MNHNS and CDR2 SASEGT. The CDR3 loop spans 16 amino acids. This clonotype was obtained from a man between 50 and 69 years old who received an inactivated influenza vaccine. The sample consisted of PBMCs from blood, taken 23 months after vaccination. The rearrangement links TRBV6-1 to TRBJ1-2; TRBD1 matches 9 bases. CDR3 protein: CASSPVPGQGNYGYTF. Written as DNA, the CDR3 is TGTGCCAGCAGTCCCGTCCCGGGACAGGGAAACTATGGCTACACCTTC.